This is a list of T cell receptor beta chains from one sample in a study of T cell repertoires in ileal Crohn's disease. Only in-frame clones appear in the TCRdb table, and some are missing; sequencing was by immunoSEQ multiplex PCR. The sample records approximately 13,000 clones, around 70% being singletons. Source material: ileal tissue. These receptors came from an adult with Crohn's disease. CDR3s include the opening cysteine and the closing phenylalanine or tryptophan. Fields, in order: J gene, clone size, D gene, V gene, CDR3 protein, CDR3 DNA. The D gene is left open where the match is weak. Some rows mark clone size as missing; the rest say once, few, many or name a class of expanded clone.

TRBJ2-2,medium-sized,NA,TRBV19,CASSISRTTGELFF,TGTGCCAGTAGTATATCGAGGACGACCGGGGAGCTGTTTTTT
TRBJ2-3,NA,TRBD1,TRBV2,CASRKGQASTDTQYF,TGTGCCAGCAGGAAGGGACAGGCTAGCACAGATACGCAGTATTTT
TRBJ2-5,NA,NA,TRBV15,CATSRDNGETQYF,TGTGCCACCAGCAGAGATAATGGAGAGACCCAGTACTTC
TRBJ1-1,NA,NA,TRBV11-3,CASQETRNTEAFF,TGTGCCAGCCAGGAAACACGGAACACTGAAGCTTTCTTT
TRBJ1-3,NA,NA,TRBV28,CASSTKSGGAGTSSGNTIYF,TGTGCCAGCAGTACAAAGTCGGGGGGCGCGGGTACTAGCTCTGGAAACACCATATATTTT
TRBJ1-5,few,NA,TRBV6-4,CASSDRRVNSNQPQHF,TGTGCCAGCAGTGACCGCAGGGTTAATAGCAATCAGCCCCAGCATTTT
TRBJ1-1,NA,NA,TRBV18,CASSRVNTEAFF,TGTGCCAGCTCACGAGTCAACACTGAAGCTTTCTTT
TRBJ1-1,NA,NA,TRBV4-1,CASSQDQGLGTEAFF,TGCGCCAGCAGCCAAGACCAGGGGCTTGGGACTGAAGCTTTCTTT
TRBJ1-1,NA,NA,TRBV18,CASSPGGQGTEAFF,TGTGCCAGCTCACCAGGGGGCCAGGGGACTGAAGCTTTCTTT
TRBJ2-5,few,NA,TRBV27,CASSPYDTQETQYF,TGTGCCAGCAGTCCCTATGACACCCAAGAGACCCAGTACTTC
TRBJ1-4,once,NA,TRBV19,CASSIGQGAEKLFF,TGTGCCAGTAGTATAGGGCAGGGTGCTGAAAAACTGTTTTTT
TRBJ2-2,few,TRBD1,TRBV5-1,CASSPLSDRVRELFF,TGCGCCAGCAGCCCTCTCTCAGACAGGGTCCGGGAGCTGTTTTTT
TRBJ1-2,NA,TRBD1,TRBV5-8,CASSRDRANYGYTF,TGTGCCAGCAGCAGGGACAGGGCGAACTATGGCTACACCTTC
TRBJ1-2,NA,NA,TRBV5-6,CASSLGLTHREDTF,TGTGCCAGCAGCTTGGGCCTAACCCATCGCGAAGACACCTTC
TRBJ1-2,medium-sized,NA,TRBV6-1,CASSGPDPYGYTF,TGTGCCAGCAGTGGCCCGGACCCCTATGGCTACACCTTC
TRBJ1-3,NA,TRBD1,TRBV6-1,CASSETGGLSGNTIYF,TGTGCCAGCAGTGAAACAGGGGGCCTCTCTGGAAACACCATATATTTT
TRBJ1-2,once,NA,TRBV11-2,CASSLNGGYGYTF,TGTGCCAGCAGCTTAAATGGAGGCTATGGCTACACCTTC
TRBJ1-5,few,NA,TRBV5-8,CASSFSGLSQPQHF,TGTGCCAGCAGCTTCTCAGGGCTCAGTCAGCCCCAGCATTTT
TRBJ1-1,NA,TRBD1,TRBV30,CAWSVGYRGAEAFF,TGTGCCTGGAGTGTAGGGTACAGGGGGGCTGAAGCTTTCTTT
TRBJ2-5,NA,TRBD1,TRBV29-1,CSVTGQGDETQYF,TGCAGCGTCACCGGACAGGGTGATGAGACCCAGTACTTC
TRBJ2-1,once,NA,TRBV5-1,CASNANSEQFF,TGCGCCAGCAACGCTAACAGTGAGCAGTTCTTC
TRBJ1-6,NA,NA,TRBV6-1,CASTRKDSQNSPLHF,TGTGCCAGCACCCGTAAGGACAGTCAAAATTCACCCCTCCACTTT
TRBJ1-2,NA,TRBD1,TRBV6-1,CASRQGADYGYTF,TGTGCCAGCAGACAGGGGGCAGACTATGGCTACACCTTC
TRBJ2-2,few,TRBD1,TRBV5-1,CASRTGGNTGELFF,TGCGCCAGCAGGACAGGGGGGAACACCGGGGAGCTGTTTTTT
TRBJ1-2,NA,NA,TRBV12-1,CASRGRENGYTF,TGTGCCAGCCGGGGCAGGGAGAATGGCTACACCTTC
TRBJ1-1,NA,NA,TRBV7-9,CASSLRAAGTEAFF,TGTGCCAGCAGCTTAAGGGCAGCTGGGACCGAAGCTTTCTTT
TRBJ1-4,NA,NA,TRBV7-9,CASSLEGIEKLFF,TGTGCCAGCAGCTTAGAAGGGATTGAAAAACTGTTTTTT
TRBJ2-1,NA,TRBD1,TRBV11-1,CASSRDRGNEQFF,TGTGCCAGCAGCCGGGACAGGGGGAATGAGCAGTTCTTC
TRBJ2-5,NA,TRBD1,TRBV27,CASSQRGRYQETQYF,TGTGCCAGCAGTCAAAGGGGGCGGTACCAAGAGACCCAGTACTTC
TRBJ2-3,NA,NA,TRBV12-5,CASGLVARGTQYF,TGTGCTAGTGGTTTGGTCGCCCGGGGGACGCAGTATTTT
TRBJ2-3,NA,NA,TRBV10-1,CASSATDLRTDTQYF,TGCGCCAGCAGTGCGACCGATTTGCGCACAGATACGCAGTATTTT
TRBJ2-1,few,TRBD2,TRBV4-1,CASSQLTSGGGPGEQFF,TGCGCCAGCAGCCAATTGACTAGCGGGGGCGGGCCAGGTGAGCAGTTCTTC
TRBJ2-7,NA,NA,TRBV6-5,CASRQTSGEQYF,TGTGCCAGCAGACAGACTAGTGGGGAGCAGTACTTC
TRBJ2-2,few,NA,TRBV28,CASSLGGLELFF,TGTGCCAGCAGTTTAGGTGGTCTGGAGCTGTTTTTT
TRBJ2-7,few,NA,TRBV27,CASSLGSGGSYEQYF,TGTGCCAGCAGTTTAGGGTCAGGGGGGTCCTACGAGCAGTACTTC
TRBJ1-3,NA,NA,TRBV27,CASSLFPQGPGNTIYF,TGTGCCAGCAGTTTATTCCCCCAGGGCCCTGGAAACACCATATATTTT
TRBJ2-1,NA,TRBD1,TRBV19,CASSSQGRVNEQFF,TGTGCCAGTAGCTCACAGGGGCGGGTCAATGAGCAGTTCTTC
TRBJ1-2,NA,TRBD1,TRBV19,CASRDRDYGYTF,TGTGCCAGCCGGGACAGAGACTATGGCTACACCTTC
TRBJ2-6,NA,NA,TRBV7-2,CASSPPWGARTGANVLTF,TGTGCCAGCAGCCCCCCATGGGGGGCGCGGACTGGGGCCAACGTCCTGACTTTC
TRBJ1-2,once,TRBD1,TRBV4-2,CASSLGQGATLGYTF,TGTGCCAGCAGCCTCGGACAGGGGGCGACCCTTGGCTACACCTTC
TRBJ1-1,NA,NA,TRBV18,CASSPQSQEAFF,TGTGCCAGCTCACCTCAGTCCCAAGAAGCTTTCTTT
TRBJ1-4,NA,NA,TRBV5-1,CASSLGALGSEKLFF,TGCGCCAGCAGCTTGGGGGCGCTCGGTAGTGAAAAACTGTTTTTT